This TCR beta chain was obtained from a study of beta chain features in type 1 diabetes. CD4+ naive, central memory, regulatory and stem cell-like memory subsets were isolated by sorting on CD45RO/CCR7/CD25/CD127/CD95/CD27. Expressed TCRB transcripts were sequenced, since all the RNA that had been isolated was reverse transcribed. Several million reads was the average for naive, central memory and regulatory T cell samples. The table came from immunoSEQ multiplex PCR; TCRdb's copy has only in-frame clones and leaves some out. The sample consists of approximately 160,000 clones, under 13% of them appearing once. The CDR3 spans 13 residues. V shed 2 bases and J shed 3 bases, with 8 bases lying between them. Germline lookup yields CDR1 SGHRS and CDR2 YFSETQ. Regarding the study as a whole: Type 1 diabetes patients showed a moderate but significant shortening of TCRB CDR3s in all four CD4+ subsets. TCRB repertoires of naive, central memory and Treg cells appeared more similar among patients than among healthy donors.

This clone was counted a few times. Its antigen is undetermined. This specimen includes other DNA sequences encoding the same CDR3. This sequence was found in a young man with type 1 diabetes. The source material was central memory CD4+ T cells from blood. The genes are TRBV5-1 and TRBJ2-5; D perhaps matches TRBD2 (5 bases). This CDR3 is CASSLGAEETQYF. CDR3 sequence (DNA): TGCGCCAGCAGCTTAGGAGCGGAAGAGACCCAGTACTTC.